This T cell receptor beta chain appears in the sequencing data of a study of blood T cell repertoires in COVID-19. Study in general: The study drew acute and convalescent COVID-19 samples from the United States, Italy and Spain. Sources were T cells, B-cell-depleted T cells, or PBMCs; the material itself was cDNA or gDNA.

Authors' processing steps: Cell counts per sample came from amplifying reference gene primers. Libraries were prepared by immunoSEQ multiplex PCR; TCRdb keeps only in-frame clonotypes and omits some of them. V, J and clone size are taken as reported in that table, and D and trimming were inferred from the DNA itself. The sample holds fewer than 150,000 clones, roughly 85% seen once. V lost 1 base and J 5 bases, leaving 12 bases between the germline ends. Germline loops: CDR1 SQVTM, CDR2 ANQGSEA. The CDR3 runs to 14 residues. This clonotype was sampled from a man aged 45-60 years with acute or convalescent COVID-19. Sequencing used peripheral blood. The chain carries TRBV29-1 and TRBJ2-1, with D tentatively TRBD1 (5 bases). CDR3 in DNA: TGCAGCGTTGAAGGTCAGGGTCTCCACAATGAGCAGTTCTTC. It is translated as CSVEGQGLHNEQFF.